A selection of T cell receptor beta chains follows, all from one sample in a study of CD8+ T cells in alopecia areata. The table came from immunoSEQ multiplex PCR; TCRdb's copy has only in-frame clones and leaves some out. The table has around 180,000 clones, roughly 70% seen once. The source material was CD4+ T cells sorted from blood, sampled between weeks 49 and 50, from a patient treated with tofacitinib. The receptor source for this set is a human donor with alopecia areata. CDR3s leave out the opening cysteine and the closing phenylalanine or tryptophan.

j_call,v_call,cdr3_length,cdr3_aa
TRBJ1-4,TRBV30,12,AWSQGATNEKLF
TRBJ2-6,TRBV7-2,17,ASSLAIGRGNSGANVLT
TRBJ2-5,TRBV6-5,9,ASTNGGTQY
TRBJ1-5,TRBV7-2,13,ASSLGRGQNQPQH
TRBJ1-2,TRBV28,12,ASSFLDLSGGYT
TRBJ2-3,TRBV29-1,9,SVANTDTQY
TRBJ2-2,TRBV15,16,ATSRVVVGQGSAGELF
TRBJ1-1,TRBV7-2,14,ASSSRSGLTNTEAF
TRBJ1-1,TRBV5-1,14,ASSLEGTGANTEAF
TRBJ2-7,TRBV4-3,14,ASSQDAQGLAYEQY
TRBJ2-1,TRBV7-2,10,ASSLVSGGKF
TRBJ1-2,TRBV6-5,13,ASSYSHRGGEGYT
TRBJ2-7,TRBV29-1,10,SVCPTGDEQY
TRBJ2-7,TRBV2,11,ASSRDGAYEQY
TRBJ2-5,TRBV5-1,13,ASSLFRGQQETQY
TRBJ2-1,TRBV4-1,14,ASSHEYPGTRNEQF
TRBJ2-2,TRBV4-2,15,ASSSWTSGTNTGELF
TRBJ2-1,TRBV5-1,11,ASSLVGYNEQF
TRBJ2-4,TRBV14,10,ASSPGGNIQY
TRBJ2-7,TRBV5-5,16,ASSLVLVRQGLAYEQY
TRBJ2-1,TRBV10-2,13,ASTTPAGAYNEQF